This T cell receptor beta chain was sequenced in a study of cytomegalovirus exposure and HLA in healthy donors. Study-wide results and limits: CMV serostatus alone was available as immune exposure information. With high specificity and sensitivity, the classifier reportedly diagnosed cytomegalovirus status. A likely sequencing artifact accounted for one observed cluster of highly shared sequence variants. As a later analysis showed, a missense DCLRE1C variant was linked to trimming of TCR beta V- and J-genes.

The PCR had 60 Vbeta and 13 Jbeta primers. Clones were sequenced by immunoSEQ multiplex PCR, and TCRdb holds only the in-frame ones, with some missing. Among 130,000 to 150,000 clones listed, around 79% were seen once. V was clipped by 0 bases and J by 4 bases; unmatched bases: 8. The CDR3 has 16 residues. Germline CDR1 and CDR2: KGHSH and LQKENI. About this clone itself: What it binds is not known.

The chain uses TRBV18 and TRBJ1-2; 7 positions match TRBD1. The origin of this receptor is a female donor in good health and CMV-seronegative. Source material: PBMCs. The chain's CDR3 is CASSPPGIGGTYGYTF. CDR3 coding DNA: TGTGCCAGCTCACCACCGGGGATAGGGGGCACCTATGGCTACACCTTC.